The text below deals with one T cell receptor beta chain. Its antigen specificity is not known. One base away there is no much larger clone; base qualities are not given. The data are from a study of cytomegalovirus exposure and HLA in healthy donors (dated by TCRdb to 2017 to 2019). In terms of the full investigation: According to an earlier analysis of 550 to 750 of the donors, about 180 million T cells yielded 120 million or so unique TCR beta sequences and about 300 Gb of sequence data. An early release that covered several hundred HLA-typed donors contained approximately 300 gigabases of sequencing data and 70 million to 100 million unique TCR sequences. Among the approximately 400 genotyped donors, around 79% belonged to the genetic ancestry cluster associated with self-reported Caucasian donors. The study aimed to test whether signatures of past pathogen exposure could be identified by cataloging public T cell receptors. The study profiled the T cell repertoires of around 700 subjects by immunosequencing and related them to cytomegalovirus serostatus. In addition to the first cohort of approximately 670 subjects, a separate validation cohort of 100 to 150 different subjects was used. To predict cytomegalovirus infection status, the study brought together high-throughput TCR immunosequencing, statistical association of individual TCRs with disease status, and machine learning. A later analysis re-examined previously published TCR beta repertoires from about 670 donors and added high-resolution HLA genotyping to investigate patterns of TCR occurrence. Rather than drawing on any new phenotypic data, the later analysis identified candidate immune exposures from TCR beta sequences and the way those sequences occurred across donors. An earlier analysis of about 600 of the donors used high-throughput TCR beta sequencing to judge whether each TCR beta V gene segment behaved as functional or pseudogenic. Donor age, sex, ethnicity and CMV serostatus were compiled together with the repertoire data. Genome-wide SNP genotypes for about three fifths of the roughly 670 donors were used in a later genetic analysis, which treated that subset as a discovery cohort. All discovery cohort repertoires had been generated using a single sequencing platform. HLA typing covered class I and class II loci at four-digit resolution. Typing coverage differed by locus: A, B, C, DRB1 and DQB1 were typed in roughly 629-640 donors, DQA1 in about 500, DPA1 in around 600, and DPB1 in just under 480. About five DR-DQ haplotypes were handled as single units for association and clustering because linkage in the cohort was strong. Among 300 to 500 genotyped donors of the cohort, an average of approximately 240,000 unique TCR beta nucleotide sequences was sequenced per donor, of which roughly 17% were non-productive. The paper's findings and limits, for the study overall: Three of the identified cytomegalovirus-associated TCR beta chains were confirmed in vitro to be specific for cytomegalovirus antigens. Some 15 rarely observed V segments, including chromosome 9 orphons, were excluded from the earlier analysis of several hundred of the donors because counts were too low. When HLA alleles, especially DR and DQ, strongly co-occurred, attributing TCR associations to individual alleles was difficult. In both the original and validation cohorts, the classifier was reported to diagnose cytomegalovirus status with high specificity and sensitivity. Compared with the approximately 700-donor mean, donors in an Asian-associated ancestry cluster had fewer N-insertions in productive TCRs, according to a later genetic analysis. According to a later analysis, parvovirus B19, influenza, CMV and Epstein-Barr virus appeared linked to several top co-occurrence clusters. In a later analysis, the rate of TCR association differed among HLA loci, with DRB1 alleles having the most associated TCRs and HLA-C alleles having the fewest. The sequencing pipeline was judged likely to have produced a cluster of highly shared sequence variants as a technical artifact. An association between a missense DCLRE1C variant and V-gene and J-gene trimming of TCR beta chains was found in a later genetic analysis and replicated in an independent cohort. The only immune exposure information available for the cohort was CMV serostatus. A further reported finding was that TCR beta sequences accurately predicted the HLA-A and HLA-B alleles for most subjects in the first cohort. Most TCR sequences were observed very rarely across donors, whereas some public TCRs were present in many individuals. In a later analysis, most CMV-associated TCR beta chains were found to appear HLA-restricted, with HLA associations seemingly driven largely by CMV exposure. At a false discovery rate of 0.05, a later analysis linked some 17,000 TCR beta sequences to specific HLA alleles. In an earlier analysis of under 600 of the donors, most TCR beta V segments were observed in productive rearrangements about 87% or about 30% of the time, broadly matching IMGT annotations. Presence/absence analyses assumed roughly uniform sequencing depth across donors, an assumption that may not hold. Linkage disequilibrium might explain the correlated functional status among segregating V segments, but an unknown experimental factor could not be excluded. Some IMGT-functional V segments, including TRBV6-2 and TRBV6-3, could not be told apart with the 87-base-pair reads, so those segments were excluded. The cohort was sequenced for TCR beta chains only, and without alpha or paired-chain data the features that could be detected were limited. HLA typing was unavailable for some donors at each locus, so association tests used only the typed subset. In the study, some 180 TCR beta chains were listed as associated with cytomegalovirus. In a later analysis, HLA-associated TCR beta chains showed more clonal expansion and lower generation probabilities than non-associated chains that were equally common. The authors suggested that the approach could potentially be extended to other disease states and immunological phenotypes.

The CDR1 and CDR2 encoded by the germline V gene are MNHEY and SVGAGI. V lost 7 bases and J lost 6 bases; the stretch between them is 19 bases long. Measured from the cysteine to the phenylalanine, the CDR3 is 15 residues long. The CDR3 DNA has 45 bases and is translated from base 1. Library method: the immunoSEQ multiplex PCR assay. For the multiplex PCR, a mixture combining 60 forward primers for TCR Vbeta segments and 13 reverse primers for TCR Jbeta segments was used. Amplification of the CDR3 region of rearranged TCR beta genes was performed with a multiplex PCR assay on genomic DNA. On the Illumina HiSeq System, the amplified TCR beta libraries were sequenced as 87-base-pair reads. Turning to the authors' computational methods: A later analysis counted tens of millions of unique TCR beta chains across the 670 or so repertoires, and roughly 11 million of these chains were shared by at least two donors. A nearest-neighbor algorithm error-corrected the raw reads and collapsed the reads into unique sequences, merging closely related sequences to remove PCR and sequencing errors. V, D and J gene segments were assigned by aligning CDR3 sequences to IMGT reference sequences. For a sequence to be retained, a match of at least six nucleotides was required to both a V gene segment and a J gene segment. Rearrangements were called productive when the CDR3 lacked stop codons and stayed in frame with V and J; all others were non-productive. Following IMGT convention, CDR3 was defined as the stretch from the second conserved V-encoded cysteine to the conserved J-encoded phenylalanine. The earlier analysis of about 610 of the donors excluded any sequence lacking an unambiguous match to a single V gene segment. An earlier analysis of some 610 of the donors called V segments functional above 56.7% productive rearrangements and segregating when the between-donor standard deviation exceeded 5%. A statistical classification framework was developed to diagnose cytomegalovirus status using the catalog of TCR beta chain sequences. V and J gene assignment, in a later analysis, came from comparing TCR nucleotide sequences with IMGT/GENE-DB human TR gene sequences. A later analysis assigned CDR3 sequences and most-parsimonious VDJ recombination scenarios with the TCRdist pipeline. In a later analysis, each TCR beta chain was defined by its CDR3 amino acid sequence together with its V-gene family, and reads lacking a unique V-gene family were excluded. In a later analysis, nearly 600 highly shared, low-generation-probability nucleotide sequences were removed to address suspected cross-contamination and a sequencing artifact. A later analysis calculated a clonal expansion index for each public chain from normalized within-repertoire ranks of inferred template counts. In a later analysis, generation probabilities were computed using a VDJ recombination model fitted to out-of-frame rearrangements, and the results were checked against IGoR. In a later analysis, TCR-TCR, TCR-HLA and TCR-CMV co-occurrence was scored with hypergeometric tests, and a repertoire-size bias correction was applied to TCR pairs. A later analysis estimated false discovery rates by permuting HLA or CMV assignments 20 times. In a later analysis, co-occurring TCRs were grouped with DBSCAN, and TCRdist sequence similarity was added when clustering was performed within HLA-allele-positive subsets. For co-occurrence clustering, repertoires with fewer than 30,000 or more than 120,000 public chains were excluded, along with four to six repertoires with anomalous nucleotide sharing. TCRdb stores this immuneACCESS table with in-frame sequences only. Part of the clones is absent; in the studies checked, under half of the shortfall reflects unresolved V genes, and no reason is known for the rest. That table furnishes V, J and clone size, whereas the DNA furnished D and trimming. The sample table shows a few hundred thousand clones, and 75% to 80% are seen once. The ten biggest clones cover around 1.8% of the sample.

The cohort comprised around 700 healthy bone marrow donors. At the time of sampling, all cohort members were nominally healthy, though unrecorded immune exposures were likely present. The donor was CMV seronegative and was included in the group of several hundred seronegative cohort members. Every donor gave a peripheral blood sample, and the peripheral blood mononuclear cells from that sample were used for TCR beta sequencing. The Qiagen DNeasy Blood Extraction Kit was used to extract genomic DNA from the blood cell samples. This TCR was recovered from a man in his late teens or twenties in good health and CMV-seronegative. Material: PBMCs. This receptor chain uses TRBV6-5 and TRBJ2-1; matching of 6 bases hints at TRBD1 as the D gene. CDR3 reads: CASTPSWGRANEQFF. The nucleotides are TGTGCCAGCACCCCGTCCTGGGGGCGCGCCAATGAGCAGTTCTTC.